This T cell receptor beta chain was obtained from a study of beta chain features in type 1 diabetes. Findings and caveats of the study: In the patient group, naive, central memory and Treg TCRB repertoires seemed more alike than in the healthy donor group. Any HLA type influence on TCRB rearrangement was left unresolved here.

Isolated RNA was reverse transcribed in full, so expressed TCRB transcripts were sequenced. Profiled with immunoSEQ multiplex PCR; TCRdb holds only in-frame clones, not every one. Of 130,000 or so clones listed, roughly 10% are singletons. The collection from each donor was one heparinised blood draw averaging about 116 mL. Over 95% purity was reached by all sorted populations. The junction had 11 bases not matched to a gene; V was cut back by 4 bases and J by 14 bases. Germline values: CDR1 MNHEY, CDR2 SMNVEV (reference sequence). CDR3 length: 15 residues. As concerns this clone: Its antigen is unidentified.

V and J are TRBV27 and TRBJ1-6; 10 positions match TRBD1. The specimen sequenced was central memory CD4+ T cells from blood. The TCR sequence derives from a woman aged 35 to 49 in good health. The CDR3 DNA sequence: TGTGCCAGCAGTTCGCTCGGGACAGGGGCCGGGGCCCTCCACTTT. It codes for CASSSLGTGAGALHF.